This TCR beta chain was recorded in a study of blood T cell repertoires in COVID-19 (dated by TCRdb to about 2020). Study-level background: Samples covering the acute and convalescent phases of COVID-19 were provided by collaborators in the United States, Italy and Spain. The repertoires were released in a freely available public database meant as a resource for research on the immune response to SARS-CoV-2. A de-identified subject ID, COVID-19 status, age in years and sex were almost always included in the sample metadata. The prospective study material was composed of cDNA or gDNA derived from T cells, B-cell-depleted T cells, or PBMCs. Deeply sampled blood TCRbeta repertoires from subjects exposed to, actively infected with, or recovered from COVID-19 were included in the dataset. HLA class I and class II types, where available, came from metadata supplied by the sample provider rather than from assay-based typing. The samples were drawn from the first 160 participants of the ongoing ImmuneRACE study and from some 1,300 subjects provided by 6 global collaborators. Broader findings and caveats from the paper: The quantity of clinical and demographic metadata differed by source and by participant and was supplied without curation.

The immunoSEQ Assay, a bias-controlled multiplex PCR, was used to amplify TCRbeta CDR3 regions from genomic DNA. The published analysis was carried out like this. The number of nucleated cells in each sample was estimated by amplification of reference gene primers within the assay. Sequence reads were collapsed and filtered to measure the absolute abundance of every unique TCRbeta CDR3 rearrangement. For each sample, productive Simpson clonality was calculated as the square root of Simpson's diversity index across productive rearrangements. The immuneACCESS repertoire file appears here via TCRdb, limited to in-frame rearrangements. These files lack a portion of the clones; in checked studies, under half of the deficit traces to unresolved V genes, and the cause of the others is not known. V and J calls and clone size are copied from that table; D and trimming were computed from the DNA. The sample profile shows under 250,000 clones; 70% to 90% of them were found once. 2% to 3% of the sample is taken by the ten largest.

The CDR3 has 12 amino acids, counting the end cysteine and phenylalanine. The sequence is cut down to CDR3 DNA, 36 bases in frame from base 1. Via the germline V gene (reference sequence), CDR1 is MNHEY and CDR2 SMNVEV. V drops 8 bases and J drops 7 bases, leaving 11 bases in between. Whole blood was collected in K2EDTA tubes by collaborating institutions according to the institutions' own protocols. For TCRbeta analysis, collaborators shipped samples as frozen whole blood, isolated PBMCs, or DNA extracted from either of those sample types. As for this clone: Its specific antigen is unknown. Qualities for individual bases were not recorded, and no much larger clone is one base off.

Source material: peripheral blood. The TCR comes from a woman aged 70 to 79 with active or convalescent COVID-19. The sequence joins TRBV27 to TRBJ2-2; TRBD2 could be the D gene, as 6 bases match. This receptor has the CDR3 CASRENYGELFF. The sequence in DNA is TGTGCCAGCCGGGAGAACTACGGGGAGCTGTTTTTT.